Below, 16 T cell receptor beta chains from the same sample are listed, as sequenced in a study of blood T cell repertoires in COVID-19. Libraries were prepared by immunoSEQ multiplex PCR; TCRdb keeps only in-frame clonotypes and omits some of them. The sample includes about 140,000 clones, roughly 80% seen only once; the top ten take approximately 11%. Sequencing used peripheral blood. All receptors come from a man between 60 and 75 years old who had recovered from COVID-19.

V gene TRBV9 combines with J gene TRBJ2-2; possibly TRBD1 for D (5 bases). Looked up from germline, CDR1 is SGDLS and CDR2 is YYNGEE. The CDR3 runs 15 residues. Trimming took 7 bases from V and 1 from J, leaving 14 bases between them. DNA for the CDR3: TGTGCCAGCGGGTGGGATGACAGGAACACCGGGGAGCTGTTTTTT. Translated: CASGWDDRNTGELFF.

This chain joins TRBV2 and TRBJ1-2, with a possible D match to TRBD1 (6 bases). The V gene lost 1 base and the J gene lost 4 bases, with 13 bases spanning the gap. The CDR3 spans 15 residues. Looked up from germline, CDR1 is SNHLY and CDR2 is FYNNEI. The CDR3 DNA reads as TGTGCCAGCAGTGAAGTGACAGGATACTCCTATGGCTACACCTTC. This codes for CASSEVTGYSYGYTF.

The chain uses TRBV19 and TRBJ1-5; D gene ambiguous. CDR1 and CDR2 (germline): LNHDA, SQIVND (reference sequence). Deletions cut 3 bases from V and 5 bases from J, with 11 bases between. There are 14 residues in the CDR3. The CDR3 nucleotides read TGTGCCAGTAGTATTGCCGGGTTTGATCAGCCCCAGCATTTT. Translated: CASSIAGFDQPQHF.

The chain couples TRBV10-3 to TRBJ2-6; D is unresolved. The CDR3 is 17 residues long. V was trimmed by 0 bases and J by 0 bases, leaving 9 bases between them. Germline CDR1 ENHRY, CDR2 SYGVKD. The CDR3 DNA follows: TGTGCCATCAGTGAGTCGTTCGGAGACTCTGGGGCCAACGTCCTGACTTTC. Protein product: CAISESFGDSGANVLTF.

This clone appeared once. The chain combines TRBV5-4 with TRBJ2-6; the D gene is possibly TRBD1 (5 bases). The CDR3 is 15 residues long. V was clipped by 0 bases and J by 7 bases, with 11 bases between them. CDR1 SGHNT and CDR2 YYREEE come from the germline V gene (reference sequence). The CDR3 DNA reads as TGTGCCAGCAGCTTGGCCAAGCAGGGTGCCAACGTCCTGACTTTC. Translation: CASSLAKQGANVLTF.

This clone came up once. The chain uses TRBV7-9 and TRBJ2-1; 12 bases line up with TRBD2. V dropped 4 bases and J dropped 5; count of bases not matched to a gene: 3. The CDR3 spans 15 residues. Germline V gene lookup returns CDR1 SEHNR and CDR2 FQNEAQ (reference sequence). The CDR3 DNA follows: TGTGCCAGCAGCTCTGGACTAGCGGGAAACAATGAGCAGTTCTTC. This sequence encodes CASSSGLAGNNEQFF.

The rearrangement links TRBV6-2 or TRBV6-3 to TRBJ2-1; 14 bases are shared with TRBD2. The CDR3 has 19 residues. J lost 9 bases, V lost 4 bases, and 17 bases had no gene match. Germline V lookup: CDR1 MNHEY, CDR2 SVGEGT. The CDR3 reads CASSFHPGTSGGGRFEQFF. CDR3 nucleotide sequence: TGTGCCAGCAGTTTCCACCCCGGGACTAGCGGGGGAGGACGGTTTGAGCAGTTCTTC.

The rearrangement uses TRBV9 and TRBJ2-7; D perhaps matches TRBD1 (5 bases). The CDR3 covers 15 residues. Germline V gives CDR1 SGDLS, CDR2 YYNGEE. The V and J ends lost 0 bases and 2 bases respectively, with 12 bases between them. The CDR3 DNA reads as TGTGCCAGCAGCGTAGGCCAGGGAAGTACCTACGAGCAGTACTTC. Translated: CASSVGQGSTYEQYF.

The V gene is TRBV5-1, the J gene TRBJ2-1; the D gene is possibly TRBD2 (5 bases). This CDR3 contains 15 residues. The V gene lost 2 bases and the J gene lost 0 bases, with 9 bases spanning the gap. Per the germline V gene, CDR1 is SGHRS and CDR2 is YFSETQ. The CDR3 is CASSFGESSYNEQFF. DNA of the CDR3: TGCGCCAGCAGCTTTGGGGAGAGCTCCTACAATGAGCAGTTCTTC.

V usage is TRBV2 and J usage is TRBJ1-2; D possibly corresponds to TRBD1 (6 bases). The CDR3 covers 14 residues. CDR1 is SNHLY and CDR2 is FYNNEI in the germline V gene. V was cut by 7 bases and J by 3 bases, with 15 bases left in between. The CDR3 coding sequence is TGTGCCAGCACCGACAGGCTCAGAGACTATGGCTACACCTTC. This encodes CASTDRLRDYGYTF. Full variable domain (remainder filled in from reference TRBV2 and TRBJ1-2): EPEVTQTPSHQVTQMGQEVILRCVPISNHLYFYWYRQILGQKVEFLVSFYNNEISEKSEIFDDQFSVERPDGSNFTLKIRSTKLEDSAMYFCASTDRLRDYGYTFGSGTRLTVV.

The chain links TRBV6-1 to TRBJ1-5; no definite D call. The germline V and J ends were trimmed by 3 bases and 1 base, with 10 bases remaining between them. There are 15 residues in the CDR3. Germline CDR1 MNHNS, CDR2 SASEGT. CDR3 coding DNA: TGTGCCAGCAGTGAGGGCGCAACGAGCAATCAGCCCCAGCATTTT. It codes for CASSEGATSNQPQHF.

J is TRBJ2-7 and V is TRBV3-1 (or the pseudogene TRBV3-2), with TRBD2 identical over 7 bases. This CDR3 has 14 amino acids. V shed 4 bases and J 5 bases; nucleotides not matched to a gene: 8. Germline-derived CDR1 and CDR2 are LGHDT and YNNKEL (reference sequence). Written as DNA, the CDR3 is TGTGCCAGCAGCCGCTCCGCTAGCGGTGACGAGCAGTACTTC. Translated, it gives CASSRSASGDEQYF.

The chain links TRBV11-3 to TRBJ1-3; 7 positions match TRBD1. The CDR3 length is 15 residues. The V segment lost 1 base and the J segment 2 bases; nucleotides outside the gene matches: 2. Germline V gene data show CDR1 as SGHNT and CDR2 as YENEEA. The CDR3: CASSLGQGPGNTIYF. The CDR3 nucleotides are TGTGCCAGCAGCTTAGGACAGGGACCTGGAAACACCATATATTTT.

The chain uses TRBV28 and TRBJ1-1; a weak D match, TRBD1 (5 bases). The CDR3 length is 15 residues. The germline CDR1 and CDR2 sequences are MDHEN and SYDVKM. Deletions cut 6 bases from V and 1 base from J, with 15 bases between. The CDR3 DNA is TGTGCCAGCAGCTACCCTTCGGGGGGGAACACTGAAGCTTTCTTT. Its translation: CASSYPSGGNTEAFF. The full variable domain, with the rest looked up from reference TRBV28 and TRBJ1-1, is DVKVTQSSRYLVKRTGEKVFLECVQDMDHENMFWYRQDPGLGLRLIYFSYDVKMKEKGDIPEGYSVSREKKERFSLILESASTNQTSMYLCASSYPSGGNTEAFFGQGTRLTVV.

This clone was counted once. The chain carries TRBV14 and TRBJ2-5; TRBD1 matches at 7 bases. V shed 1 base, J shed 0 bases, and the junction held 11 bases outside the gene matches. This CDR3 contains 18 residues. The V gene's germline CDR1 is SGHDN and CDR2 FVKESK. CDR3 coding DNA: TGTGCCAGCAGCCAAGCGTTCGACAGGGAGCCGTACCAAGAGACCCAGTACTTC. Translation: CASSQAFDREPYQETQYF.

As DNA, the CDR3 is TGTGCCAGCAGTTACTCGGTAAGCGACGAGCAGTACTTC. Amino acid sequence: CASSYSVSDEQYF. The chain couples TRBV6-6 to TRBJ2-7; the D is unclear. Trimming left V 0 bases short and J 5 bases short, with 8 bases between. The CDR3 runs to 13 residues. From germline, CDR1 is MNHNY and CDR2 SVGAGI (reference sequence).